Given below is one TCR beta chain in context. The antigen remains unidentified. The PCR ran on 60 Vbeta and 13 Jbeta primers. The data were produced by immunoSEQ multiplex PCR, yet TCRdb's version contains in-frame clones alone and is incomplete. This table has 150,000 to 200,000 clones, roughly 13% appearing once. This sample was taken from a study of cytomegalovirus exposure and HLA in healthy donors. V was clipped by 1 base and J by 5 bases, with 12 bases between them. The CDR3 runs to 15 residues. Germline values: CDR1 KGHSH, CDR2 LQKENI. Broader study findings: As was reported, the classifier diagnosed cytomegalovirus status with high specificity and sensitivity. Per a prior analysis, the majority of TCR beta V segments were productive roughly 87% or roughly 30% of the time.

This sequence was found in a man aged 45 to 65 in good health and CMV-seropositive. The rearrangement joins TRBV18 to TRBJ1-3; D possibly corresponds to TRBD1 (6 bases). Input material: PBMCs. In DNA form, the CDR3 reads TGTGCCAGCTCACCACGCCAGGGACAAAGAAACACCATATATTTT. This translates into CASSPRQGQRNTIYF.